This T cell receptor (beta chain) was captured in a study of blood T cell repertoires in COVID-19. Everyone who took part was 18 to 89 years old, and they came from about two dozen US areas. Allocation to cohorts depended on clinical history reported by the participants. Trimming took 1 base from V and 2 from J, leaving 12 bases between them. The CDR3 runs 15 residues. The germline V gene encodes CDR1 LNHDA and CDR2 SQIVND (reference sequence). This clone was seen only a few times. The repertoire was sequenced with immunoSEQ multiplex PCR; TCRdb's copy has only in-frame clones and lacks some. The sample consists of 350,000 to 500,000 clones, about 88% of them appearing once.

Sequencing was performed on PBMCs or T cells enriched from blood (not recorded which). The chain is built from TRBV19 and TRBJ2-7, with D possibly matching TRBD1 (5 bases). This TCR was recovered from a woman between 18 and 30 years old who had been exposed to COVID-19. In nucleotides, the CDR3 is TGTGCCAGTAGTATAGCCAAGACAGTGACCTACGAGCAGTACTTC. It yields the protein CASSIAKTVTYEQYF. Full variable domain (missing parts from reference TRBV19 and TRBJ2-7): DGGITQSPKYLFRKEGQNVTLSCEQNLNHDAMYWYRQDPGQGLRLIYYSQIVNDFQKGDIAEGYSVSREKKESFPLTVTSAQKNPTAFYLCASSIAKTVTYEQYFGPGTRLTVT.